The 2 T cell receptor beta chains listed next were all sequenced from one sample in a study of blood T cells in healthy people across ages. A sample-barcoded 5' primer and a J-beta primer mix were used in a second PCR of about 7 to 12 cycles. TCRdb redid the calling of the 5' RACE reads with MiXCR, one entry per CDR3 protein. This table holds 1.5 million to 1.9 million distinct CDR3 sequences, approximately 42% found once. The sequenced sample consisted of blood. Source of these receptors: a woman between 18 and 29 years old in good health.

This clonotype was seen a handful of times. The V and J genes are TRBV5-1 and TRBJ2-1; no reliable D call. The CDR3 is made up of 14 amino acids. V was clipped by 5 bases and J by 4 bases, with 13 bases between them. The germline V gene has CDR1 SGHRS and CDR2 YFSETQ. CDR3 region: CASRATSFYNEQFF. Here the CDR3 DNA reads TGCGCCAGCAGGGCTACATCATTTTACAATGAGCAGTTCTTC.

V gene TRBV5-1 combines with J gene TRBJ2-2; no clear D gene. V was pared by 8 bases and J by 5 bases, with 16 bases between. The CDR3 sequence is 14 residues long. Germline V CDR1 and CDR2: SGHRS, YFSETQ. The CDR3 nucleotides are TGCGCCAGTACCTCACTATACAAAACCGGGGAGCTGTTTTTT. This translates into CASTSLYKTGELFF.